This is a list of T cell receptor beta chains from one sample in a study of T cell responses to AZD1222 COVID-19 vaccine. This table comes from immunoSEQ multiplex PCR, and its TCRdb copy is limited to in-frame clones, with some not included. This table has around 100,000 clones, around 91% appearing once. The sample was peripheral blood, taken on day 0 of AZD1222 vaccination. Receptors were obtained from an adult in good health. CDR3s include the opening cysteine and the closing phenylalanine or tryptophan. D genes are given only for firm matches. Size is omitted from some rows. Given values are once, few, many or a class for expanded clones.

J	size	D	V	CDR3	DNA
TRBJ2-7	-	TRBD1	TRBV13	CASSHFQGASEQYF	TGTGCCAGCAGCCACTTCCAGGGGGCGAGCGAGCAGTACTTC
TRBJ2-7	-	TRBD1	TRBV18	CASFQSGGDEQYF	TGTGCCAGCTTCCAATCAGGGGGCGACGAGCAGTACTTC
TRBJ2-1	-	-	TRBV5-1	CASSLVGDEQFF	TGCGCCAGCAGCTTGGTAGGCGATGAGCAGTTCTTC
TRBJ2-7	-	-	TRBV28	CASSQYGFALSYEQYF	TGTGCCAGCAGTCAATACGGGTTCGCGCTCTCCTACGAGCAGTACTTC
TRBJ1-5	-	-	TRBV28	CAIGGQPQHF	TGTGCCATTGGGGGTCAGCCCCAGCATTTT
TRBJ1-3	-	-	TRBV6-6	CASSYLEGDPGNTIYF	TGTGCCAGCAGTTACCTCGAGGGGGATCCTGGAAACACCATATATTTT
TRBJ1-3	-	-	TRBV14	CASGIGNTIYF	TGTGCCAGCGGTATTGGAAACACCATATATTTT
TRBJ2-1	few	TRBD2	TRBV7-9	CASSSHLSSSGRANEQFF	TGTGCCAGCAGCTCACACCTCTCCTCTAGCGGGAGGGCCAATGAGCAGTTCTTC
TRBJ1-1	-	-	TRBV10-3	CAISDLSTGMNTEAFF	TGTGCCATCAGTGACCTCTCGACAGGAATGAACACTGAAGCTTTCTTT
TRBJ2-1	-	-	TRBV30	CAWRQAGYNEQFF	TGTGCCTGGAGGCAGGCGGGTTACAATGAGCAGTTCTTC
TRBJ1-1	once	TRBD1	TRBV6-5	CASSFRDRYTEAFF	TGTGCCAGCAGCTTCCGGGACAGATACACTGAAGCTTTCTTT
TRBJ2-1	-	TRBD2	TRBV5-1	CASSLVPTSGRAGNEQFF	TGCGCCAGCAGCTTGGTCCCGACTAGCGGGAGGGCCGGTAATGAGCAGTTCTTC
TRBJ2-2	-	TRBD2	TRBV7-8	CASSWGLAGGPGTGELFF	TGTGCCAGCAGCTGGGGACTAGCGGGAGGGCCGGGCACCGGGGAGCTGTTTTTT
TRBJ1-1	-	-	TRBV6-5	CASSYSSGAEAFF	TGTGCCAGCAGTTACTCGAGTGGGGCTGAAGCTTTCTTT
TRBJ2-7	-	TRBD1	TRBV3-1/TRBV3-2	CASSLTRQGAVYGTYEQYF	TGTGCCAGCAGCTTAACGAGACAGGGCGCAGTATACGGAACCTACGAGCAGTACTTC
TRBJ1-1	once	-	TRBV3-1/TRBV3-2	CASSFGQTEAFF	TGTGCCAGCAGCTTCGGACAGACTGAAGCTTTCTTT
TRBJ1-2	once	-	TRBV7-3	CASSLTGSGYKRDGYTF	TGTGCCAGCAGCTTAACGGGTTCCGGTTATAAGAGAGATGGCTACACCTTC
TRBJ1-2	-	TRBD1	TRBV28	CASSNPAGGITYGYTF	TGTGCCAGCAGTAATCCAGCAGGGGGCATAACTTATGGCTACACCTTC
TRBJ1-6	-	-	TRBV6-6	CASKAGGNSPLHF	TGTGCCAGCAAAGCGGGGGGTAATTCACCCCTCCACTTT
TRBJ2-5	-	-	TRBV5-5	CASTPSSVEETQYF	TGTGCCAGCACACCTTCTAGCGTAGAAGAGACCCAGTACTTC
TRBJ2-1	once	TRBD2	TRBV27	CASSALGLAGNEQFF	TGTGCCAGCAGTGCCTTGGGACTAGCGGGAAATGAGCAGTTCTTC
TRBJ2-5	-	-	TRBV7-2	CASSPGGPGETQYF	TGTGCCAGCAGTCCCGGGGGCCCGGGGGAGACCCAGTACTTC
TRBJ1-2	-	-	TRBV6-2/TRBV6-3	CASTPTLSLLGYTF	TGTGCCAGCACCCCAACCCTCTCCCTCCTCGGCTACACCTTC
TRBJ1-5	-	TRBD1	TRBV18	CASCSGTGGVGDGNQPQHF	TGTGCCAGCTGCTCCGGGACAGGGGGCGTTGGAGACGGCAATCAGCCCCAGCATTTT
TRBJ1-6	once	TRBD1	TRBV11-2	CASSLVDRGYSPLHF	TGTGCCAGCAGCTTAGTCGACAGGGGGTATTCACCCCTCCACTTT
TRBJ2-3	-	-	TRBV5-6	CASSPIGGVGTDTQYF	TGTGCCAGCAGCCCCATCGGGGGAGTGGGCACAGATACGCAGTATTTT